One and the same sample provided the 14 T cell receptor beta chains below, sequenced in a study of blood T cells in healthy people across ages. It was with a sample-barcoded 5' primer and a J-beta primer mix that a second PCR of roughly 6 to 12 cycles was run. In TCRdb, the 5' RACE reads were re-called with MiXCR into one record per CDR3 protein. This table holds 1,300,000 or so distinct CDR3 sequences, 45% to 70% found once. The sample consisted of blood. These receptor sequences come from a young man in good health.

In this sample, this clonotype turned up many times. The V gene is TRBV4-2, the J gene TRBJ2-7; 10 bases match TRBD1. V trimming: 0 bases; J trimming: 7 bases; junction bases outside the gene matches: 6. The CDR3 extends over 15 amino acids. In germline, CDR1 is LGHNA, CDR2 YNFKEQ. This CDR3 reads CASSQDPGTGAEQYF. The DNA of the CDR3 is TGTGCCAGCAGCCAAGATCCAGGGACAGGGGCTGAGCAGTACTTC.

The V gene is TRBV27, the J gene TRBJ2-7; possible D gene TRBD2, 6 bases. Trimming stripped 4 bases from V and 0 bases from J, with 10 bases between. The CDR3 consists of 14 residues. The germline CDR1 and CDR2 sequences are MNHEY and SMNVEV (reference sequence). CDR3 protein: CASSWGGDSYEQYF. DNA of the CDR3: TGTGCCAGCAGTTGGGGCGGGGACTCCTACGAGCAGTACTTC.

This sequence joins TRBV7-9 and TRBJ1-4; unclear D gene. This CDR3 spans 14 amino acids. V lost 3 bases and J 7 bases, leaving 12 bases between the germline ends. Germline V gene data show CDR1 as SEHNR and CDR2 as FQNEAQ (reference sequence). The CDR3 loop reads CASSFKGGGEKLFF. CDR3 DNA sequence: TGTGCCAGCAGCTTTAAGGGTGGCGGTGAAAAACTGTTTTTT.

CDR3 in amino acids: CASSKGQQETQYF. In nucleotides, the CDR3 is TGCGCCAGCAGTAAAGGTCAACAAGAGACCCAGTACTTC. The V and J genes are TRBV4-1 and TRBJ2-5; D is undetermined. CDR3 length equals 13 residues. Germline loops: CDR1 MGHRA, CDR2 YSYEKL. V dropped 6 bases and J dropped 2 bases, with 10 bases sitting between them.

This clonotype was found a few times. The rearrangement links TRBV6-5 to TRBJ2-5; D not resolved. V lost 4 bases, J lost 2 bases, and 11 bases lay in between. CDR3 length equals 14 residues. Germline assignment: CDR1 MNHEY and CDR2 SVGAGI. CDR3 coding DNA: TGTGCCAGCAGTTCCCTACAGCTTCAAGAGACCCAGTACTTC. Encoded protein: CASSSLQLQETQYF.

The table lists this clonotype with a few counts. The chain recombines TRBV20-1 with TRBJ2-7; D gene ambiguous. This CDR3 spans 11 amino acids. V lost 3 bases and J lost 2, with 5 bases in between. The germline CDR1 and CDR2 sequences are DFQATT and SNEGSKA (reference sequence). In DNA form, the CDR3 reads TGCAGTGCTAGGCCCGCCTACGAGCAGTACTTC. Amino acids: CSARPAYEQYF.

The chain employs TRBV25-1 and TRBJ2-1, with TRBD1 identical over 9 bases. The CDR3 totals 17 residues. The germline V gene encodes CDR1 MGHDK and CDR2 SYGVNS. V lost 6 bases to trimming and J lost 5 bases; unmatched junction nucleotides: 14. Here the CDR3 DNA reads TGTGCCAGCAGCCCTCCATCCGGGACAGGGAGCAACAATGAGCAGTTCTTC. Its translation: CASSPPSGTGSNNEQFF.

This clonotype has a handful of counts. The chain links TRBV20-1 to TRBJ1-2, with 7 positions matching TRBD1. The CDR3 has 14 amino acids. In germline, CDR1 is DFQATT, CDR2 SNEGSKA (reference sequence). DNA of the CDR3: TGCAGCCCTATGGGACAGCGAAGGTCCTATGGCTACACCTTC. This encodes CSPMGQRRSYGYTF.

This clonotype has just one count. The genes are TRBV4-1 and TRBJ1-6; the D is unclear. Germline CDR1 and CDR2: MGHRA and YSYEKL. V lost 2 bases to trimming and J lost 7 bases, with 9 bases between them. The CDR3 length is 14 residues. Here the CDR3 DNA reads TGCGCCAGCAGCCAATTAATCGGGAATTCACCCCTCCACTTT. Amino acid sequence: CASSQLIGNSPLHF.

The chain has TRBV9 and TRBJ2-1, with no clear D. The germline gives CDR1 SGDLS, CDR2 YYNGEE. V lost 1 base to trimming and J lost 4 bases, with 9 bases between them. The CDR3 loop spans 14 amino acids. The CDR3 DNA sequence: TGTGCCAGCAGCGTAAGAACAGAATACAATGAGCAGTTCTTC. Its protein product is CASSVRTEYNEQFF.

The chain joins TRBV7-9 to TRBJ1-2; D is ambiguous. The CDR3 is 11 amino acids. Trimming left V 3 bases short and J 8 bases short, with 7 bases between. The germline V gene has CDR1 SEHNR and CDR2 FQNEAQ (reference sequence). The CDR3 here is CASSFDTGYTF. CDR3 DNA: TGTGCCAGCAGCTTCGACACCGGCTACACCTTC.

This clonotype was seen a few times. CDR3 coding DNA: TGTGCCAGCAGTTACCTCGCAGGGGAGAACACTGAAGCTTTCTTT. Translated, it gives CASSYLAGENTEAFF. The V and J genes are TRBV6-5 and TRBJ1-1; a weak D match, TRBD1 (6 bases). Trimming removed 2 bases at V and 1 base at J, with 11 bases between. The germline V gene has CDR1 MNHEY and CDR2 SVGAGI. This CDR3 contains 15 residues.

The rearrangement uses TRBV20-1 and TRBJ2-7, with 9 bases aligning to TRBD2. The CDR3 is 14 amino acids. Germline-derived CDR1 and CDR2 are DFQATT and SNEGSKA (reference sequence). V shed 8 bases and J 7 bases; nucleotides not matched to a gene: 15. CDR3 amino acids: CSSSGLATYNEQYF. The CDR3 bases are TGCAGTAGTTCGGGACTAGCAACTTACAATGAGCAGTACTTC.

This clonotype was counted once. The rearrangement uses TRBV11-2 and TRBJ1-1; D is ambiguous. Germline loops: CDR1 SGHAT, CDR2 FQNNGV. The CDR3 extends over 14 amino acids. V dropped 4 bases and J dropped 8 bases, with 17 bases sitting between them. CDR3 sequence (DNA): TGTGCCAGCAGCTCCCGAGATATGGGGAGGGAAGCTTTCTTT. This encodes CASSSRDMGREAFF.